This T cell receptor beta chain was obtained from a study of cytomegalovirus exposure and HLA in healthy donors. Across the whole study: Unique TCRs numbering approximately 80 million, obtained from HLA-typed donors, made up an early data release. General study results and limits: The study assumed roughly uniform donor sequencing depth for presence/absence analyses. Cytomegalovirus-associated status was assigned to more than 150 TCR beta chains. For most TCR sequences rarity was the rule, although some public TCRs occurred in many donors.

About this clone itself: The antigen remains unidentified.

Researchers ran the PCR with 60 Vbeta and 13 Jbeta primers. The data were produced by immunoSEQ multiplex PCR, yet TCRdb's version contains in-frame clones alone and is incomplete. The sample consists of 180,000 or so clones, over 75% of them appearing once. This TCR was recovered from a man aged 45-60 years in good health and CMV-seropositive. The specimen was PBMCs.

CDR3 in DNA: TGTGCCAGCTCACCAGAGACAGCGCTACGTAGTCACACTGAAGCTTTCTTT. Protein sequence: CASSPETALRSHTEAFF. V gene TRBV18 combines with J gene TRBJ1-1; D perhaps matches TRBD1 (5 bases). Deletions cut 2 bases from V and 3 bases from J, with 19 bases between. Germline loops: CDR1 KGHSH, CDR2 LQKENI. This CDR3 comprises 17 residues.